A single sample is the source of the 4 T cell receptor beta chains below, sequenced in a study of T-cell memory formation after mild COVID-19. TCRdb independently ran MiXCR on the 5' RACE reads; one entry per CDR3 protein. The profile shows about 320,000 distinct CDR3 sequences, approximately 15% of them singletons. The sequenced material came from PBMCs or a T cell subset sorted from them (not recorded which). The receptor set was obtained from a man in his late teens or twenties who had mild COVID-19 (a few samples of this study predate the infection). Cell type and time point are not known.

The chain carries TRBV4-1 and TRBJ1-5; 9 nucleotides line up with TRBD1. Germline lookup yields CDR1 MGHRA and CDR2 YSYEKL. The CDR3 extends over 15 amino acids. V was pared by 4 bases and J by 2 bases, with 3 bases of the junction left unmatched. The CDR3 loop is CASSRQGVGNQPQHF. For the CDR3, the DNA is TGCGCCAGCAGCCGACAGGGGGTCGGCAATCAGCCCCAGCATTTT.

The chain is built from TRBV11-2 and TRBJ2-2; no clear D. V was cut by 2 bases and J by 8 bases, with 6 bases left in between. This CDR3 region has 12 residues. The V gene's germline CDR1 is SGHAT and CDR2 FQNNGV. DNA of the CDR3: TGTGCCAGCAGCTTACATCCGGGGGAGCTGTTTTTT. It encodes CASSLHPGELFF.

The CDR3 region is CAISEEISSNQYF. CDR3 in DNA: TGTGCCATCAGTGAGGAGATTAGTAGTAACCAGTACTTC. The V and J genes are TRBV10-3 and TRBJ2-5, with D hard to call. V gave up 2 bases and J gave up 10 bases, with 14 bases separating them. CDR3 length: 13 amino acids. The germline V gene encodes CDR1 ENHRY and CDR2 SYGVKD.

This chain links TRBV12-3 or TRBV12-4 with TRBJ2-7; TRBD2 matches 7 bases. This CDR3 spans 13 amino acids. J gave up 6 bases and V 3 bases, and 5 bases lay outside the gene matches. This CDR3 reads CASSFGPGGEQYF. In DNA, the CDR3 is TGTGCCAGCAGTTTCGGCCCGGGGGGCGAGCAGTACTTC.